This TCR beta chain was obtained from a study of identical twins. A word on this clonotype: Its antigen remains unknown.

Template switching introduced a universal primer site, and the cDNA bore unique molecular identifiers. TCRdb independently ran MiXCR on the 5' RACE reads; one entry per CDR3 protein. The repertoire consists of fewer than 550,000 distinct CDR3 sequences, with 14% occurring once and the leading ten covering more than 0.8%. The trim removed 6 bases at V and 14 bases at J, leaving 5 bases unmatched. The CDR3 loop spans 11 amino acids. Germline V CDR1 and CDR2: MNHNY, SVGAGI (reference sequence). Whole-study findings and limits: Twin-shared out-of-frame alpha sequences showed excess low generation probability. The abundant beta clonotypes from cord blood had fewer insertions, and memory repertoires had none of this.

The sample was also linked to a second study, of yellow fever vaccine responses in identical twins. As that report states: Vaccine-induced T cell responses in twins were reportedly observed to appear partly convergent, partly personalized.

This receptor was obtained from a woman between 18 and 30 years old in good health. The source material was CD4+ T cells sorted from blood. This chain connects TRBV6-6 to TRBJ2-1; 9 positions agree with TRBD2. For the CDR3, the DNA is TGTGCCAGCAGCTCCGGGACTAGCAAGTTCTTC. It specifies CASSSGTSKFF.